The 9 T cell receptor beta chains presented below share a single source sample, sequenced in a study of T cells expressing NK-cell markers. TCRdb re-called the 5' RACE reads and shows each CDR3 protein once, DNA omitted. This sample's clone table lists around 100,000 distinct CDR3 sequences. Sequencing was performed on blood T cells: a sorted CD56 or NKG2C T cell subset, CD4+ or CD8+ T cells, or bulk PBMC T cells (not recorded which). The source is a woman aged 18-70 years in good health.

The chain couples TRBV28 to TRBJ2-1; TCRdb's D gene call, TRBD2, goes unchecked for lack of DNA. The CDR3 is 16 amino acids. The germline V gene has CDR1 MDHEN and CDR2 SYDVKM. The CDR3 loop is CASSLFSVGRNNEQFF. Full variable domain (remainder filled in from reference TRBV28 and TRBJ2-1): DVKVTQSSRYLVKRTGEKVFLECVQDMDHENMFWYRQDPGLGLRLIYFSYDVKMKEKGDIPEGYSVSREKKERFSLILESASTNQTSMYLCASSLFSVGRNNEQFFGPGTRLTVL.

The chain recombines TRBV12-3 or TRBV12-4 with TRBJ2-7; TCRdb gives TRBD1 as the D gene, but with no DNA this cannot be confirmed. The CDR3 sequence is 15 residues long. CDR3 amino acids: CASSPTLGLSYEQYF.

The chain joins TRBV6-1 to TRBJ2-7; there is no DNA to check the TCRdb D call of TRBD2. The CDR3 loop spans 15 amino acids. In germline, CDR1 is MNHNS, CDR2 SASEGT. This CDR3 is CASSEVRGGSYEQYF.

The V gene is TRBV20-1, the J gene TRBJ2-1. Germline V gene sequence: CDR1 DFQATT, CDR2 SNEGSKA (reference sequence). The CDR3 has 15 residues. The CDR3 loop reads CSARDVRSSYNEQFF.

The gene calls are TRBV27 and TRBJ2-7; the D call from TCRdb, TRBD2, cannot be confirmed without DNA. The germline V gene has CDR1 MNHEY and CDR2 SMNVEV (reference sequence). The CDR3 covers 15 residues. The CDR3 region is CASGFSGSSAYEQYF.

CDR3 residues: CASSSQGVSTDTQYF. The V gene is TRBV5-1, the J gene TRBJ2-3; as DNA is missing, the TRBD1 call by TCRdb cannot be tested. The CDR3 runs 15 residues. Germline V gene data show CDR1 as SGHRS and CDR2 as YFSETQ.

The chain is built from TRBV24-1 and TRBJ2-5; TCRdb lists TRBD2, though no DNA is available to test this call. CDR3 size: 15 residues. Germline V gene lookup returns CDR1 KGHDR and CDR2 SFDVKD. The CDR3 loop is CATSDLESQGETQYF.

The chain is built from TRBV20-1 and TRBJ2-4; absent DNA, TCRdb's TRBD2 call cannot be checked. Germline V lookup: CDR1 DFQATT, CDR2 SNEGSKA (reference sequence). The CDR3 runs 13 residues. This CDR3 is CSARTTSRDIQYF.

CDR3 in amino acids: CASSPEGAGGNIQYF. V is TRBV9 and J is TRBJ2-4; TCRdb designates TRBD1, a call that cannot be tested without DNA. The length of the CDR3 is 15 residues. Germline values: CDR1 SGDLS, CDR2 YYNGEE.